The rows below give T cell receptor beta chains drawn from one sample of a study of blood T cell repertoires in COVID-19. The assay was immunoSEQ multiplex PCR, and TCRdb's table has in-frame clones only and misses some. The sample lists approximately 150,000 clones; about nine tenths were seen once. The sequenced material came from peripheral blood. All receptors derive from a woman aged 60-70 years with active or convalescent COVID-19. The CDR3 runs from the conserved cysteine through the conserved F or W. The D gene is left open where the match is weak. Where a row states a size, it is once, few, many or the class of an expanded clone; other rows omit it.

>.|.|TRBV19|TRBJ1-5
CASSILINQPQHF
TGTGCCAGTAGTATTCTAATAAATCAGCCCCAGCATTTT
>.|.|TRBV15|TRBJ1-1
CATFAGGWDTEAFF
TGTGCCACCTTTGCGGGGGGATGGGACACTGAAGCTTTCTTT
>TRBD1|.|TRBV7-2|TRBJ1-6
CASSLGLGQGGSPLHF
TGTGCCAGCAGCTTAGGGTTGGGACAGGGCGGTTCACCCCTCCACTTT
>.|.|TRBV3-1/TRBV3-2|TRBJ1-1
CASSQAGVPNTEAFF
TGTGCCAGCAGCCAAGCGGGGGTTCCGAACACTGAAGCTTTCTTT
>.|.|TRBV6-5|TRBJ1-2
CASTQGGSGGYTF
TGTGCCAGCACCCAGGGAGGGTCGGGTGGCTACACCTTC
>.|.|TRBV6-5|TRBJ1-2
CASSYSVQGLSYTF
TGTGCCAGCAGTTACTCGGTGCAGGGGCTGAGCTACACCTTC
>.|.|TRBV7-3|TRBJ2-2
CASSQPGVSGGNTGELFF
TGTGCCAGCAGCCAGCCAGGGGTATCGGGGGGGAACACCGGGGAGCTGTTTTTT
>.|.|TRBV19|TRBJ1-5
CASSRPYQPQHF
TGTGCCAGTAGCCGTCCCTATCAGCCCCAGCATTTT
>.|.|TRBV5-1|TRBJ2-2
CASSSLPTGELFF
TGCGCCAGCAGCTCACTACCCACCGGGGAGCTGTTTTTT
>TRBD2|.|TRBV11-1|TRBJ2-3
CASSSATSGTDTQYF
TGTGCCAGCAGCTCTGCGACTAGCGGAACAGATACGCAGTATTTT
>.|.|TRBV30|TRBJ1-3
CAWCLALGGQTGNTIYF
TGTGCCTGGTGCTTGGCGCTGGGCGGACAAACTGGAAACACCATATATTTT
>TRBD1|few|TRBV18|TRBJ2-2
CASSRDRRSTGELFF
TGTGCCAGCTCGAGGGACAGGCGATCCACCGGGGAGCTGTTTTTT
>.|.|TRBV19|TRBJ2-7
CASSMKGLSSYEQYF
TGTGCCAGTAGTATGAAGGGGCTCAGCTCCTACGAGCAGTACTTC
>TRBD1|.|TRBV30|TRBJ2-2
CAWSVQGDGELFF
TGTGCCTGGAGTGTACAGGGGGACGGGGAGCTGTTTTTT
>.|.|TRBV19|TRBJ2-7
CASSILHRDYEQYF
TGTGCCAGTAGTATTTTGCACAGGGACTACGAGCAGTACTTC
>TRBD1|few|TRBV30|TRBJ1-5
CAWRGTGINQPQHF
TGTGCCTGGAGGGGGACAGGGATCAATCAGCCCCAGCATTTT
>.|few|TRBV5-1|TRBJ1-1
CASSREMNTEAFF
TGCGCCAGCAGCAGAGAGATGAACACTGAAGCTTTCTTT
>.|.|TRBV7-3|TRBJ2-7
CASSLTRTYEQYF
TGTGCCAGCAGCTTAACGCGGACCTACGAGCAGTACTTC
>.|.|TRBV14|TRBJ1-2
CASSQGTFYGYTF
TGTGCCAGCAGCCAGGGGACTTTCTATGGCTACACCTTC
>.|.|TRBV19|TRBJ1-5
CASSLGDSGNQPQHF
TGTGCCAGTAGCCTGGGGGACTCTGGCAATCAGCCCCAGCATTTT
>TRBD1|.|TRBV2|TRBJ1-2
CASGDRAGYTF
TGTGCCAGCGGGGACAGGGCTGGCTACACCTTC
>TRBD2|.|TRBV6-6|TRBJ2-2
CASSPSRGGDTGELFF
TGTGCCAGCAGCCCATCCCGGGGGGGCGACACCGGGGAGCTGTTTTTT
>.|.|TRBV19|TRBJ2-7
CASSRTGTNYEQYF
TGTGCCAGTAGCCGGACAGGGACTAACTACGAGCAGTACTTC
>.|.|TRBV19|TRBJ1-5
CASHRSKYQPQHF
TGTGCCAGCCATAGAAGCAAATATCAGCCCCAGCATTTT
>TRBD1|.|TRBV7-3|TRBJ1-2
CASSLTGGDYGYTF
TGTGCCAGCAGCTTAACAGGGGGCGACTATGGCTACACCTTC
>.|.|TRBV14|TRBJ1-2
CASNQGQGYGYTF
TGTGCCAGCAACCAAGGTCAGGGGTATGGCTACACCTTC
>.|.|TRBV2|TRBJ2-2
CASSEAGTYTGELFF
TGTGCCAGCAGTGAAGCGGGGACTTACACCGGGGAGCTGTTTTTT
>.|.|TRBV3-1/TRBV3-2|TRBJ1-5
CASSQASGRPQHF
TGTGCCAGCAGCCAAGCCTCGGGGAGGCCCCAGCATTTT
>.|.|TRBV9|TRBJ2-5
CASSVSSGAAETQYF
TGTGCCAGCAGCGTCTCCTCAGGGGCGGCAGAGACCCAGTACTTC
>.|.|TRBV2|TRBJ1-5
CASSGADSNQPQHF
TGTGCCAGCAGTGGGGCAGATAGCAATCAGCCCCAGCATTTT
>.|.|TRBV5-4|TRBJ1-6
CASSSGGSYNSPLHF
TGTGCCAGCAGCTCGGGGGGCTCCTATAATTCACCCCTCCACTTT
>TRBD1|.|TRBV30|TRBJ2-7
CAWSKTQRGLYEQYF
TGTGCCTGGAGTAAGACACAAAGGGGGCTCTACGAGCAGTACTTC
>TRBD1|.|TRBV7-9|TRBJ2-7
CASSWGPGTGNRPYEQYF
TGTGCCAGCAGCTGGGGCCCCGGGACAGGCAACCGACCCTACGAGCAGTACTTC
>.|.|TRBV5-1|TRBJ1-6
CASSLEFWGGPNSPLHF
TGCGCCAGCAGCTTGGAGTTCTGGGGGGGGCCAAATTCACCCCTCCACTTT
>.|.|TRBV11-2|TRBJ1-3
CASRRVTGNTIYF
TGTGCCAGCAGGAGGGTAACTGGAAACACCATATATTTT
>TRBD1|.|TRBV4-3|TRBJ2-1
CASSQQITGGDVKNEQFF
TGCGCCAGCAGCCAACAGATTACAGGGGGCGATGTTAAAAATGAGCAGTTCTTC
>.|.|TRBV12-5|TRBJ1-1
CASGLALKNTEAFF
TGTGCTAGTGGTTTGGCCTTAAAGAACACTGAAGCTTTCTTT
>.|.|TRBV11-1|TRBJ2-6
CASSLVGLSGANVLTF
TGTGCCAGCAGCTTAGTGGGCCTCTCTGGGGCCAACGTCCTGACTTTC
>.|.|TRBV7-9|TRBJ2-5
CASSSVPETQYF
TGTGCCAGCAGCTCGGTGCCAGAGACCCAGTACTTC
>.|.|TRBV11-2|TRBJ2-7
CASSSSLVEQYF
TGTGCCAGCAGCTCCTCACTCGTCGAGCAGTACTTC
>TRBD1|.|TRBV5-6|TRBJ2-1
CASSRQGASYNEQFF
TGTGCCAGCAGCCGACAGGGAGCCTCCTACAATGAGCAGTTCTTC
>.|.|TRBV19|TRBJ2-2
CASSISVGGTGELFF
TGTGCCAGTAGTATATCCGTCGGGGGCACCGGGGAGCTGTTTTTT
>TRBD1|.|TRBV2|TRBJ1-1
CASSRTGTGNTEAFF
TGTGCCAGCAGTCGTACCGGGACAGGGAACACTGAAGCTTTCTTT
>.|.|TRBV2|TRBJ2-5
CASRRGIETQYF
TGTGCCAGCAGAAGGGGGATAGAGACCCAGTACTTC
>.|.|TRBV10-3|TRBJ1-5
CAISEGDSNQPQHF
TGTGCCATCAGTGAGGGAGATAGCAATCAGCCCCAGCATTTT
>TRBD2|.|TRBV7-2|TRBJ2-3
CASSTGTSGGGDTQYF
TGTGCCAGCAGCACCGGGACTAGCGGAGGAGGAGATACGCAGTATTTT
>TRBD1|.|TRBV4-1|TRBJ1-4
CASSLQGKNNEKLFF
TGCGCCAGCAGCCTACAGGGGAAGAATAATGAAAAACTGTTTTTT
>.|.|TRBV5-1|TRBJ1-2
CASSLDGAGYTF
TGCGCCAGCAGCTTGGATGGGGCTGGCTACACCTTC
>.|.|TRBV20-1|TRBJ1-1
CSARGSTEAFF
TGCAGTGCTAGGGGCAGCACTGAAGCTTTCTTT
>.|.|TRBV18|TRBJ1-3
CASSPNPSTKNTIYF
TGTGCCAGCTCACCCAACCCATCAACTAAAAACACCATATATTTT
>.|.|TRBV4-1|TRBJ1-2
CASSQDAVNNYGYTF
TGCGCCAGCAGCCAAGATGCGGTAAACAACTATGGCTACACCTTC